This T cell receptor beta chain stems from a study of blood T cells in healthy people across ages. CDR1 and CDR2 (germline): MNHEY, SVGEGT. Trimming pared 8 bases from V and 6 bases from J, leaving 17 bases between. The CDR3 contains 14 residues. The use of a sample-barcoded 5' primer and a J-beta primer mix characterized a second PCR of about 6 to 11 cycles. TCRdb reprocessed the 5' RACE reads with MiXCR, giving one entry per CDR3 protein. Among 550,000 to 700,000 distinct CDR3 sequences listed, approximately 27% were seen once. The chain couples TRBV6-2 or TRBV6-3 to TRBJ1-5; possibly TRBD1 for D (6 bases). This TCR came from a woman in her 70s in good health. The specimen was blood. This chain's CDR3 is CASGQQGWAQPQHF. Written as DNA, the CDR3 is TGTGCCAGCGGGCAACAGGGTTGGGCTCAGCCCCAGCATTTT.